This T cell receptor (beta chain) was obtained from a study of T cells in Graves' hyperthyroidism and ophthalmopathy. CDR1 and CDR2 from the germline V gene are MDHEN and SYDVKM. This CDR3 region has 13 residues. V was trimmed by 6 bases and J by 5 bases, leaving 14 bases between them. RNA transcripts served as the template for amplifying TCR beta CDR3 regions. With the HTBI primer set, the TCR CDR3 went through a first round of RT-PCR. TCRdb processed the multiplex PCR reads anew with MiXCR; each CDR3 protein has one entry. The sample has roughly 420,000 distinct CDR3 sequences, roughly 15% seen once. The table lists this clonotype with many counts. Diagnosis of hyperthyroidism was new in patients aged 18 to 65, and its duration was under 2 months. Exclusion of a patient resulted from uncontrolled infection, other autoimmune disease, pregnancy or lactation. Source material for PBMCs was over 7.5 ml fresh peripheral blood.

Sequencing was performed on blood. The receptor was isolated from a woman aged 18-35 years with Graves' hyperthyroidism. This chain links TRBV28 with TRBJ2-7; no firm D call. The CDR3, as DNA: TGTGCCAGCAGGCCCACAGTGAGCAACGAGCAGTACTTC. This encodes CASRPTVSNEQYF. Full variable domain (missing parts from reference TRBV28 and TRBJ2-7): DVKVTQSSRYLVKRTGEKVFLECVQDMDHENMFWYRQDPGLGLRLIYFSYDVKMKEKGDIPEGYSVSREKKERFSLILESASTNQTSMYLCASRPTVSNEQYFGPGTRLTVT.